Listed below are T cell receptor beta chains from one sample, sequenced in a study of blood T cell repertoires in COVID-19. Sequencing was performed with immunoSEQ multiplex PCR; in TCRdb, only in-frame clones are kept and a portion is missing. The sample has under 200,000 clones, 70% to 90% seen once. The sequencing sample was made of peripheral blood. These receptors were collected from a man in his 60s who had recovered from COVID-19. CDR3s include the opening cysteine and the closing phenylalanine or tryptophan. The D gene is left open where the match is weak. The listing skips clone size in some rows; elsewhere it reads once, few, many or a size class.

TRBJ1-1	TRBV18	-	-	TGTGCCAGCTCACCACAGTCTGCGTCGGCGACAGAAAATGGAGCTTTCTTT	CASSPQSASATENGAFF
TRBJ1-4	TRBV30	-	-	TGTGCCTGGAGTGTTATGCGGAGAGGAGAAAAACTGTTTTTT	CAWSVMRRGEKLFF
TRBJ2-7	TRBV7-2	-	few	TGTGCCAGCAGCTTGAGTCCCTACGAGCAGTACTTC	CASSLSPYEQYF
TRBJ2-7	TRBV29-1	-	-	TGCAGCGTTGAAGATCAACAGCTCTACGAGCAGTACTTC	CSVEDQQLYEQYF
TRBJ2-2	TRBV6-4	TRBD1	-	TGTGCCAGCAGTGGACAGGGTGGCCAAACCGGGGAGCTGTTTTTT	CASSGQGGQTGELFF
TRBJ2-1	TRBV5-8	TRBD1	-	TGTGCCAGCAGCTCGCCGGACAGGGATAAGTATGAGCAGTTCTTC	CASSSPDRDKYEQFF
TRBJ1-2	TRBV4-3	-	-	TGCGCCAGCAGCCACACTGGTTGGGGGGACTATGGCTACACCTTC	CASSHTGWGDYGYTF
TRBJ2-7	TRBV6-5	-	-	TGTGCCAGCAGTTACTCGGTCGGGGTAGGTTATGAGCAGTACTTC	CASSYSVGVGYEQYF
TRBJ2-5	TRBV4-2	TRBD1	-	TGTGCCAGCAGCCAAAATGTCGGGACAGGAGAGACCCAGTACTTC	CASSQNVGTGETQYF
TRBJ2-1	TRBV30	TRBD1	-	TGTGCCTGGACTCAAGGACAGGGAACCTACAATGAGCAGTTCTTC	CAWTQGQGTYNEQFF
TRBJ1-6	TRBV19	-	-	TGTGCCAGTACCGGGGGTACCTATAATTCACCCCTCCACTTT	CASTGGTYNSPLHF
TRBJ1-3	TRBV7-2	-	once	TGTGCCAGCAGCTTAGCCGGGGGAGCCTCTGGAAACACCATATATTTT	CASSLAGGASGNTIYF
TRBJ1-3	TRBV5-6	TRBD1	-	TGTGCCAGCAGCTTAAGGACAGGGACTGGAAACACCATATATTTT	CASSLRTGTGNTIYF
TRBJ2-1	TRBV24-1	-	-	TGTGCCACCAGTGATTTGGTCGGGGATGAGCAGTTCTTC	CATSDLVGDEQFF
TRBJ2-5	TRBV5-1	-	-	TGCGCCAGCAGCTCCGTACAGACAGGCCAAGAGACCCAGTACTTC	CASSSVQTGQETQYF
TRBJ1-5	TRBV6-5	TRBD1	-	TGTGCCAGCAGTTGGACAGGTAATCAGCCCCAGCATTTT	CASSWTGNQPQHF
TRBJ1-2	TRBV28	-	once	TGTGCCAGCAGTTCCCATAACTATGGCTACACCTTC	CASSSHNYGYTF
TRBJ1-1	TRBV30	-	-	TGTGCCTGGGGGCCTAGGACAGACGAAGCTTTCTTT	CAWGPRTDEAFF
TRBJ2-7	TRBV3-1/TRBV3-2	-	-	TGTGCCAGCAGCCCGGGGGTGATTGGTCTATTCTACGAGCAGTACTTC	CASSPGVIGLFYEQYF
TRBJ1-5	TRBV30	-	-	TGTGCCTGGAGTGTAGCCGGGGATCAGCCCCAGCATTTT	CAWSVAGDQPQHF